This T cell receptor (beta chain) was observed in a study of control samples from healthy donors and cancer patients. The assay was immunoSEQ multiplex PCR, and TCRdb's table has in-frame clones only and misses some. The profile shows about 73,000 clones, 85% to 95% of them singletons. Trimming removed 0 bases from V and 5 bases from J; junction bases left unmatched: 4. Germline V gives CDR1 LGHDT, CDR2 YNNKEL (reference sequence). CDR3 size: 17 residues. This clone has just one count. The receptor's source is a woman between 40 and 50 years old in good health. The sample consisted of blood. V is TRBV3-1 (or the pseudogene TRBV3-2) and J is TRBJ2-1; 13 nucleotides align to TRBD2. The CDR3 spells CASSQDLGTSGNNEQFF. CDR3 in DNA: TGTGCCAGCAGCCAAGATTTAGGGACTAGCGGGAACAATGAGCAGTTCTTC.